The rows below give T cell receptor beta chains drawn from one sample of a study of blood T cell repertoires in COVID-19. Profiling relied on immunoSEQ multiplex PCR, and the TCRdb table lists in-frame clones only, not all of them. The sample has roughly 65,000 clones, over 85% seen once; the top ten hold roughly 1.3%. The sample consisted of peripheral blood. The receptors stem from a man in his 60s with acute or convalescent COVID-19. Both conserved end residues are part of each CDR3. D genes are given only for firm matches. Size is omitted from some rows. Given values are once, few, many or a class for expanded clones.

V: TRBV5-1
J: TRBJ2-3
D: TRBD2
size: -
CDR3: CASSLRSGGYSTDTQYF
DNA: TGCGCCAGCAGCTTACGTAGCGGGGGATATAGCACAGATACGCAGTATTTT

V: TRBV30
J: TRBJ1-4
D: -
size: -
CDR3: CAWSATQGLDKLFF
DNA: TGTGCCTGGAGTGCAACCCAGGGACTGGATAAACTGTTTTTT

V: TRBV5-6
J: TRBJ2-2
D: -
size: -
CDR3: CASSLEAGGTTGELFF
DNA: TGTGCCAGCAGCTTGGAGGCAGGAGGAACCACCGGGGAGCTGTTTTTT

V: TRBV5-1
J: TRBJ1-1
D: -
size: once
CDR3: CASSLGAVEAFF
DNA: TGCGCCAGCAGCTTGGGGGCTGTTGAAGCTTTCTTT

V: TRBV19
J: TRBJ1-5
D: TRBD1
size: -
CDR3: CASNTQGASNQPQHF
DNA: TGTGCCAGTAACACCCAGGGGGCGAGCAATCAGCCCCAGCATTTT

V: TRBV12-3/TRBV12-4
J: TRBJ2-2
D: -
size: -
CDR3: CASRSTGELFF
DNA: TGTGCCAGCAGGAGCACCGGGGAGCTGTTTTTT

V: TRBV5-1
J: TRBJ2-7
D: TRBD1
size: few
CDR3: CASSLDGTGAYEQYF
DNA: TGCGCCAGCAGCTTGGACGGGACAGGGGCATACGAGCAGTACTTC

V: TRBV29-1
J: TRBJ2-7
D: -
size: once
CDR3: CSFERGDRNEQYF
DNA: TGCAGCTTTGAACGGGGCGACAGGAACGAGCAGTACTTC

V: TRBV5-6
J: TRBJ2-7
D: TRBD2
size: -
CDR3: CASSLGRGAGWHEQYF
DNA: TGTGCCAGCAGCTTGGGGCGGGGGGCAGGGTGGCACGAGCAGTACTTC

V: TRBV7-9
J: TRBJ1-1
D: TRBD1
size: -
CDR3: CASSSRGAEAFF
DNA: TGTGCCAGCAGCTCCAGGGGGGCTGAAGCTTTCTTT